This T cell receptor beta chain is drawn from a study of cytomegalovirus exposure and HLA in healthy donors. Study outcomes and limitations: Usually a TCR sequence was rare, but some public TCRs were found in many donors. Overall, roughly 160 TCR beta chains were annotated as cytomegalovirus-associated.

Concerning this clone itself: Its antigen is as yet unknown.

The germline V gene encodes CDR1 WSHSY and CDR2 SAAADI. The CDR3 extends over 14 amino acids. After removal of 6 bases from V and 7 bases from J, the junction contained 6 bases not matched to a gene. The table came from immunoSEQ multiplex PCR; TCRdb's copy has only in-frame clones and leaves some out. There are about 160,000 clones in the sample; around nine tenths occur only once, and 2.5% to 3.5% lies in the top ten. Sequencing was carried out using PBMCs. The V and J genes are TRBV10-2 and TRBJ2-7, with 13 bases aligning to TRBD2. This receptor was taken from a man in his late teens or twenties in good health and CMV-seronegative. The CDR3 DNA sequence: TGCGCCAGCAGCGGGACTAGCGGGATAGGTGAGCAGTACTTC. Encoded protein: CASSGTSGIGEQYF.